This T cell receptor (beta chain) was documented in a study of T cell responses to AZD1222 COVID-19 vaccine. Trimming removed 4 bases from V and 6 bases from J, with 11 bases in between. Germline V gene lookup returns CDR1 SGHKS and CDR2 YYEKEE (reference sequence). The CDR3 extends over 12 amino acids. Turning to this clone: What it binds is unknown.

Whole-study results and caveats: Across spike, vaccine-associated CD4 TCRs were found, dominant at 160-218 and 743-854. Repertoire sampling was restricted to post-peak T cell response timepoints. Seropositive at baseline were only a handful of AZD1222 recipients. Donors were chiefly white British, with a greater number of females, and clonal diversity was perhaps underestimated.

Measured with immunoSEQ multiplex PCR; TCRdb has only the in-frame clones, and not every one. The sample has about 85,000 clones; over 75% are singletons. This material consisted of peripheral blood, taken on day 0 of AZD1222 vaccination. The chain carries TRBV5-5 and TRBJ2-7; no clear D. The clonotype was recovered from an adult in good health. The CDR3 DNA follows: TGTGCCAGCAGCCCCCAGTTATCCGAGCAGTACTTC. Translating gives CASSPQLSEQYF.